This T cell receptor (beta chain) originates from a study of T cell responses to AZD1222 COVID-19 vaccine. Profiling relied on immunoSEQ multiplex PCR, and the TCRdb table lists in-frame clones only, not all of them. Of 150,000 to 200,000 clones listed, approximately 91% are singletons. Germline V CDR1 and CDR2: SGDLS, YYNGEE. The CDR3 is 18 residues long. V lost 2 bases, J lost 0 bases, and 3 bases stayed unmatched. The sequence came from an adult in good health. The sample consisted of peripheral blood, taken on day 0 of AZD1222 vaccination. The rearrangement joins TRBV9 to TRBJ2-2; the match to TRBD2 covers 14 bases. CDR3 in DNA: TGTGCCAGCAGCGTCGGACTAGCGGGAGGCCCGAACACCGGGGAGCTGTTTTTT. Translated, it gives CASSVGLAGGPNTGELFF. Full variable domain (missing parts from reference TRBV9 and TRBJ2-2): DSGVTQTPKHLITATGQRVTLRCSPRSGDLSVYWYQQSLDQGLQFLIQYYNGEERAKGNILERFSAQQFPDLHSELNLSSLELGDSALYFCASSVGLAGGPNTGELFFGEGSRLTVL.